These 30 T cell receptor beta chains were sequenced from one sample in a study of identical twins' blood T cells. TCRdb independently ran MiXCR on the 5' RACE reads; one entry per CDR3 protein. The sample yields 300,000 to 450,000 distinct CDR3 sequences, 25% to 35% seen once. Sequenced sample: PBMCs. These receptor sequences come from a woman aged 18 to 55 in good health.

Notes on this clonotype: Possible read error: a much larger clone is one base away. This rearrangement joins TRBV20-1 to TRBJ1-2, with a weak D call TRBD1 (5 bases). The CDR3 spans 13 residues. Looked up from germline, CDR1 is DFQATT and CDR2 is SNEGSKA (reference sequence). This CDR3 reads CSANSQDNYGYAF. The CDR3 nucleotides are TGCAGTGCTAATTCGCAGGACAACTATGGCTACGCCTTC.

This clonotype was recorded a few times. V and J are TRBV20-1 and TRBJ2-1; D unclear. Trimming stripped 6 bases from V and 4 bases from J, with 10 bases between. Germline V gene data show CDR1 as DFQATT and CDR2 as SNEGSKA (reference sequence). The CDR3 is made up of 12 amino acids. CDR3 nucleotides: TGCAGTGCCTCCAACTTATACAATGAGCAGTTCTTC. It specifies CSASNLYNEQFF.

V is TRBV20-1 and J is TRBJ2-7; D gene unclear. Germline CDR1 reads DFQATT; CDR2 reads SNEGSKA (reference sequence). V dropped 3 bases and J dropped 7 bases, with 10 bases sitting between them. The CDR3 is 11 amino acids. DNA for the CDR3: TGCAGTGCTAGGGGCCCGTCGGAGCAGTACTTC. Its protein is CSARGPSEQYF.

This clonotype came up a few times. The chain employs TRBV20-1 and TRBJ2-4; no reliable D call. The CDR3 length is 14 residues. Germline CDR1 is DFQATT and CDR2 is SNEGSKA (reference sequence). The germline V and J ends were trimmed by 6 bases and 1 base, with 13 bases remaining between them. CDR3 in amino acids: CSAFYMGAKNIQYF. The DNA for the CDR3 is TGCAGTGCGTTCTACATGGGCGCCAAAAACATTCAGTACTTC.

On this clonotype itself: This sequence may be a read error, since a much larger clone differs from it by one base. The chain combines TRBV28 with TRBJ1-1; D uncertain. This CDR3 is 15 amino acids long. Germline CDR1 and CDR2: MDHEN and SYDVKM. The V end was cut by 11 bases, the J end by 3 bases, with 22 bases between. CDR3 sequence reads: CASFPLHLTDTEAFF. In nucleotides, the CDR3 is TGTGCCTCCTTTCCCCTACATCTTACGGACACTGAAGCTTTCTTT.

This clonotype was seen only a few times. The V gene is TRBV9, the J gene TRBJ1-1; 7 nucleotides agree with TRBD1. CDR1 SGDLS and CDR2 YYNGEE come from the germline V gene. Losses at the gene ends were 3 bases for V and 5 bases for J; bases not matched to a gene: 10. The CDR3 length is 15 residues. The CDR3 loop reads CASSGRDRVGTEAFF. CDR3 coding DNA: TGTGCCAGCAGCGGACGAGACAGGGTCGGGACTGAAGCTTTCTTT. Based on the CDR3 plus reference TRBV9 and TRBJ1-1, the full variable domain is DSGVTQTPKHLITATGQRVTLRCSPRSGDLSVYWYQQSLDQGLQFLIQYYNGEERAKGNILERFSAQQFPDLHSELNLSSLELGDSALYFCASSGRDRVGTEAFFGQGTRLTVV.

This clonotype was counted between two and nine times. The V call is TRBV6-2 or TRBV6-3, the J call TRBJ2-1; D not certain. Trimming stripped 7 bases from V and 8 bases from J, with 9 bases between. Per the germline V gene, CDR1 is MNHEY and CDR2 is SVGEGT. The CDR3 runs to 11 residues. The CDR3 here is CASKSFDEQFF. CDR3 bases: TGTGCCAGCAAAAGTTTCGATGAGCAGTTCTTC.

For this clonotype: This may be a read error: a much more frequent sequence differs by one nucleotide. The chain links TRBV28 to TRBJ2-3; TRBD1 might be the D (6 bases). Per germline, CDR1 MDHEN and CDR2 SYDVKM. This CDR3 region has 13 residues. CDR3 sequence reads: CVSSLLQGNTQYF. The CDR3 DNA is TGTGTCAGCAGTTTATTACAGGGAAATACGCAGTATTTT. The full variable domain, its missing parts supplied by reference TRBV28 and TRBJ2-3, is DVKVTQSSRYLVKRTGEKVFLECVQDMDHENMFWYRQDPGLGLRLIYFSYDVKMKEKGDIPEGYSVSREKKERFSLILESASTNQTSMYLCVSSLLQGNTQYFGPGTRLTVL.

The chain uses TRBV9 and TRBJ1-1; maybe TRBD1 (6 bases). Germline V gene sequence: CDR1 SGDLS, CDR2 YYNGEE. CDR3 length: 18 residues. V gave up 0 bases and J gave up 2 bases, with 20 bases separating them. CDR3 sequence reads: CASSVELGHGIVNTEAFF. CDR3 DNA: TGTGCCAGCAGCGTAGAGTTGGGACATGGGATCGTTAACACTGAAGCTTTCTTT.

The chain has TRBV6-2 or TRBV6-3 and TRBJ1-5; no reliable D call. Germline CDR1 and CDR2: MNHEY and SVGEGT. Trimming stripped 5 bases from V and 1 base from J, with 9 bases between. This CDR3 is built from 14 residues. The chain's CDR3 is CASSPWASNQPQHF. The CDR3 bases are TGTGCCAGCAGTCCCTGGGCAAGCAATCAGCCCCAGCATTTT.

This clonotype was seen at least ten times. The rearrangement uses TRBV29-1 and TRBJ1-1; TRBD1 matches 9 bases. The CDR3 consists of 12 residues. In germline, CDR1 is SQVTM, CDR2 ANQGSEA. V gave up 7 bases and J gave up 4 bases; unmatched junction bases: 4. The CDR3 region is CSADRGSTEAFF. DNA of the CDR3: TGCAGCGCTGACAGGGGGAGCACTGAAGCTTTCTTT.

The chain couples TRBV7-2 to TRBJ2-7; possibly TRBD2 for D (5 bases). This CDR3 comprises 15 residues. Germline V gene sequence: CDR1 SGHTA, CDR2 FQGNSA. With 4 bases removed from V and 8 bases from J, the gap between germline ends came to 21 bases. CDR3: CASSSLQAGQAQQYF. The CDR3 DNA is TGTGCCAGCAGCTCACTCCAGGCGGGCCAGGCCCAGCAGTACTTC.

V is TRBV20-1 and J is TRBJ1-1, with D possibly TRBD1 on 5 matching bases. Trimming cost V 2 bases and J 0 bases, with 13 bases left between them. This CDR3 is built from 15 residues. Germline V gives CDR1 DFQATT, CDR2 SNEGSKA (reference sequence). CDR3 DNA sequence: TGCAGTGCTAGAAATTGGGGGGTTTTGAACACTGAAGCTTTCTTT. Protein sequence: CSARNWGVLNTEAFF.

The V and J genes are TRBV11-3 and TRBJ2-7; 9 bases align to TRBD1. The CDR3 loop spans 17 amino acids. CDR1 SGHNT and CDR2 YENEEA come from the germline V gene. V was clipped by 1 base and J by 6 bases; unmatched bases: 13. For the CDR3, the DNA is TGTGCCAGCAGCTTAGCCGGGACAGGGCATTTCACCTGCGAGCAGTACTTC. This encodes CASSLAGTGHFTCEQYF.

The J gene is TRBJ1-5, the V gene TRBV6-2 or TRBV6-3, with a tentative D call TRBD1 (5 bases). In germline, CDR1 is MNHEY, CDR2 SVGEGT. Trimming left V 2 bases short and J 7 bases short, with 12 bases between. The CDR3 consists of 14 residues. The CDR3: CASSYKGPEQPQHF. In DNA form, the CDR3 reads TGTGCCAGCAGTTACAAGGGGCCAGAGCAGCCCCAGCATTTT.

This clonotype was seen a few times. The chain has TRBV12-3 or TRBV12-4 and TRBJ1-1; D might be TRBD1 (6 bases). The CDR3 is made up of 13 amino acids. V lost 8 bases and J lost 1, with 11 bases in between. The CDR3 nucleotides are TGTGCCAGCCGCAGGGGACGGAACACTGAAGCTTTCTTT. Its protein product is CASRRGRNTEAFF.

The chain uses TRBV4-3 and TRBJ2-3; TRBD2 agrees at 8 bases. V was pared by 3 bases and J by 2 bases, with 7 bases of the junction left unmatched. Germline CDR1 LGHNA, CDR2 YSLEER. The CDR3 spans 16 residues. CDR3 sequence (DNA): TGCGCCAGCAGCCAGTTGTCAGCGGGAGACACAGATACGCAGTATTTT. This translates into CASSQLSAGDTDTQYF.

The chain employs TRBV12-3 or TRBV12-4 and TRBJ2-3; possibly TRBD1 for D (5 bases). Trimming removed 3 bases from V and 4 bases from J, with 11 bases in between. This CDR3 has 14 amino acids. For the CDR3, the DNA is TGTGCCAGCAGTTTCGTTCAGGGCTCAGATACGCAGTATTTT. It is translated as CASSFVQGSDTQYF.

This clonotype was seen a handful of times. This sequence joins TRBV11-2 and TRBJ1-1; D gene ambiguous. The CDR3 is made up of 14 amino acids. V was clipped by 5 bases and J by 0 bases, with 10 bases between them. Germline CDR1 is SGHAT and CDR2 is FQNNGV. For the CDR3, the DNA is TGTGCCAGCAGCCCGGCCACCCTGAACACTGAAGCTTTCTTT. This sequence encodes CASSPATLNTEAFF. Supplemented by reference TRBV11-2 and TRBJ1-1, the full variable domain reads EAGVAQSPRYKIIEKRQSVAFWCNPISGHATLYWYQQILGQGPKLLIQFQNNGVVDDSQLPKDRFSAERLKGVDSTLKIQPAKLEDSAVYLCASSPATLNTEAFFGQGTRLTVV.

This clonotype was seen ten or more times. The chain has TRBV12-3 or TRBV12-4 and TRBJ2-3; no clear D. This CDR3 has 11 residues. V was clipped by 6 bases and J by 5 bases, with 6 bases between them. The CDR3 here is CASSPGDTQYF. Written as DNA, the CDR3 is TGTGCCAGCAGCCCCGGAGATACGCAGTATTTT.

V and J are TRBV7-9 and TRBJ2-2; D not certain. The CDR3 is 14 amino acids. V lost 3 bases to trimming and J lost 4 bases, with 9 bases between them. CDR1 is SEHNR, CDR2 FQNEAQ, per germline (reference sequence). CDR3 coding DNA: TGTGCCAGCAGCTTGACTGAAACCACCGGGGAGCTGTTTTTT. Translated: CASSLTETTGELFF. Using reference TRBV7-9 and TRBJ2-2 for the parts outside the CDR3, the full variable domain is DTGVSQNPRHKITKRGQNVTFRCDPISEHNRLYWYRQTLGQGPEFLTYFQNEAQLEKSRLLSDRFSAERPKGSFSTLEIQRTEQGDSAMYLCASSLTETTGELFFGEGSRLTVL.

The chain uses TRBV28 and TRBJ1-2; TRBD1 agrees at 12 bases. CDR1 is MDHEN and CDR2 is SYDVKM in the germline V gene. This CDR3 spans 16 amino acids. With V trimmed by 3 bases and J by 4 bases, 6 bases remained unmatched. The chain's CDR3 is CASSFSGTGGRYGYTF. The DNA of the CDR3 is TGTGCCAGCAGTTTCTCCGGGACAGGGGGCCGCTATGGCTACACCTTC.

CDR3 sequence: CSVAETGESPLHF. The DNA for the CDR3 is TGCAGCGTTGCGGAGACAGGGGAATCACCCCTCCACTTT. The chain combines TRBV29-1 with TRBJ1-6, with 8 nucleotides matching TRBD1. The CDR3 contains 13 residues. Per the germline V gene, CDR1 is SQVTM and CDR2 is ANQGSEA. The junction had 6 bases not matched to a gene; V was cut back by 4 bases and J by 10 bases.

CDR3 in amino acids: CASSFIAGGNNEQFF. CDR3 nucleotides: TGTGCCAGCAGCTTCATAGCGGGAGGGAACAATGAGCAGTTCTTC. This chain links TRBV11-3 with TRBJ2-1; TRBD2 matches at 11 bases. Germline values: CDR1 SGHNT, CDR2 YENEEA. V was pared by 3 bases and J by 5 bases, with 3 bases of the junction left unmatched. CDR3 length: 15 residues.

The gene calls are TRBV15 and TRBJ2-3; 9 nucleotides agree with TRBD1. The junction had 9 bases not matched to a gene; V was cut back by 8 bases and J by 9 bases. The CDR3 runs 13 residues. Per the germline V gene, CDR1 is LNHNV and CDR2 is YYDKDF (reference sequence). CDR3 DNA: TGTGCCACCGGAGTTAAGGACAGGGGAACGCAGTATTTT. Protein: CATGVKDRGTQYF.

The CDR3, as DNA: TGTGCCAGCAGCGTACTGGAGACACCCTATTCACCCCTCCACTTT. This encodes CASSVLETPYSPLHF. The V gene is TRBV9, the J gene TRBJ1-6; no clear D gene. Germline V gene sequence: CDR1 SGDLS, CDR2 YYNGEE. The CDR3 is 15 amino acids. The V gene lost 1 base and the J gene lost 8 bases, with 13 bases spanning the gap. Using reference TRBV9 and TRBJ1-6 for the parts outside the CDR3, the full variable domain is DSGVTQTPKHLITATGQRVTLRCSPRSGDLSVYWYQQSLDQGLQFLIQYYNGEERAKGNILERFSAQQFPDLHSELNLSSLELGDSALYFCASSVLETPYSPLHFGNGTRLTVT.

CDR3: CASSPLGTIREKLFF. In DNA form, the CDR3 reads TGTGCCAGCAGCCCGCTTGGGACAATCAGAGAAAAACTGTTTTTT. The chain links TRBV7-2 to TRBJ1-4, with a tentative D call TRBD1 (6 bases). CDR1 SGHTA and CDR2 FQGNSA come from the germline V gene. The CDR3 runs 15 residues. V was cut by 5 bases and J by 8 bases, with 18 bases left in between.

This clonotype was picked up a small number of times. This rearrangement joins TRBV20-1 to TRBJ2-7; tentatively, D is TRBD1 (6 bases). CDR3 length: 15 residues. Germline loops: CDR1 DFQATT, CDR2 SNEGSKA (reference sequence). V lost 4 bases and J 0 bases, leaving 16 bases between the germline ends. CDR3 DNA sequence: TGCAGTGCTAAAACTGACCCGGACAGCTCCTACGAGCAGTACTTC. It encodes CSAKTDPDSSYEQYF.

This clonotype has a count of ten or more. CDR3 residues: CACNGPGTFF. For the CDR3, the DNA is TGTGCCTGCAACGGACCCGGAACTTTCTTT. The V and J genes are TRBV30 and TRBJ1-1; D call uncertain. Trimming left V 6 bases short and J 12 bases short, with 14 bases between. Germline values: CDR1 GTSNPN, CDR2 SVGIG (reference sequence). The CDR3 runs 10 residues.

This clonotype was observed a single time. The chain couples TRBV5-6 to TRBJ1-6, with D perhaps TRBD1 (5 bases). Germline assignment: CDR1 SGHDT and CDR2 YYEEEE. Trimming stripped 2 bases from V and 8 bases from J, with 14 bases between. The CDR3 is 15 residues long. CDR3 region: CASSFRGVRDSPLHF. For the CDR3, the DNA is TGTGCCAGCAGCTTTAGAGGGGTAAGGGATTCACCCCTCCACTTT.